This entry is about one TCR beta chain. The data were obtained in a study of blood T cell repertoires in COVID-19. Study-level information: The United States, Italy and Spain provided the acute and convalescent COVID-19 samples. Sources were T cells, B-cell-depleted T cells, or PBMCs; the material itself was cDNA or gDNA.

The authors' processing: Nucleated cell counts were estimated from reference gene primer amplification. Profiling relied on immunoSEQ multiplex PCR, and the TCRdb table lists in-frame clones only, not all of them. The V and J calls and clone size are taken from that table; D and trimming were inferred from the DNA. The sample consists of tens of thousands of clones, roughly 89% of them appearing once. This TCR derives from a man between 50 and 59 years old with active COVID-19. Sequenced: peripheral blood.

The CDR3 protein is CASSLDPLAKNIQYF. The CDR3 coding sequence is TGTGCCAGCAGCTTAGATCCCCTAGCCAAAAACATTCAGTACTTC. The genes are TRBV7-8 and TRBJ2-4; D gene ambiguous. CDR3 length: 15 amino acids. Germline CDR1 SGHVS, CDR2 FQNEAQ. Trimming removed 1 base from V and 0 bases from J, with 7 bases in between.